The present entry profiles one T cell receptor (beta chain) with its context. The antigen remains unidentified. This sample is drawn from a study of cytomegalovirus exposure and HLA in healthy donors. In the PCR, 60 Vbeta and 13 Jbeta primers were used. Method: immunoSEQ multiplex PCR; TCRdb's copy keeps in-frame clones and lacks some. This sample's table reports about 200,000 clones. Findings and caveats of the study: Earlier analysis yielded a pattern in which most TCR beta V segments were productive about 90% or about 30% of the time. In a later analysis, HLA-associated beta chains showed higher expansion and lower generation probabilities than comparable chains. Available immune exposure information covered CMV serostatus only. Later work associated fewer than 20,000 TCR beta sequences with HLA alleles at 0.05 false discovery rate.

This CDR3 region has 12 residues. Germline-derived CDR1 and CDR2 are SQVTM and ANQGSEA. The junction had 6 bases not matched to a gene; V was cut back by 6 bases and J by 9 bases. The chain employs TRBV29-1 and TRBJ2-1; TRBD1 matches at 9 bases. The sample consisted of PBMCs. The sequence was obtained from a girl between 2 and 10 years old in good health and CMV-seropositive. CDR3 nucleotides: TGCAGCGTCCGGACAGGGGTACGTGAGCAGTTCTTC. This sequence encodes CSVRTGVREQFF.